The following is a T cell receptor (beta chain) sequence with its context. Using immunoSEQ multiplex PCR, the repertoire was profiled, and TCRdb retains in-frame clones only, with some absent. The sample includes about 84,000 clones, over 85% seen only once; the top ten take approximately 0.2%. The source of the sample is a study of OX40 agonist ivuxolimab in advanced cancers. Study background: Every 2 weeks, patients got intravenous ivuxolimab at one of six dose levels (0.01-10 mg/kg).

The receptor's source is an adult with an advanced solid tumor such as melanoma, head and neck, liver or kidney cancer. The specimen was CD4+ or CD8+ T cells sorted from blood, collected in a trial of the OX40 agonist ivuxolimab.

CDR3 bases: TGTGCCAGTAGTTTTGGGACTAGCGCGTCCTACGAGCAGTACTTC. Translation: CASSFGTSASYEQYF. The chain is built from TRBV19 and TRBJ2-7; TRBD2 agrees at 10 bases. There are 15 residues in the CDR3. CDR1 and CDR2 from the germline V gene are LNHDA and SQIVND (reference sequence). Losses at the gene ends were 5 bases for V and 1 base for J; bases not matched to a gene: 5.